This record covers a single T cell receptor beta chain. Its binding antigen is unknown. From each donor, a roughly 2.5 ml peripheral blood sample was collected into PAXgene tubes and stored at -80 degrees C. Without T cell sorting, total RNA was isolated from whole blood using the PAXgene blood miRNA kit on an automated QIAcube. Deep TCRalpha and TCRbeta repertoire profiling with unique molecular barcoding was performed on peripheral blood of monozygotic twin pairs concordant or discordant for inflammatory bowel disease. For every twin pair, smoking habits were documented, and each individual was categorised as a current, former or never smoker. The CDR3 numbers 15 residues from cysteine through phenylalanine. Only the protein is available. CDR1 LNHDA and CDR2 SQIVND are derived from the germline V gene (reference sequence). The data were obtained in a study of monozygotic twins with inflammatory bowel disease (dated by TCRdb to the late 2010s). Regarding the complete study: The full study comprised around 28 monozygotic twin pairs: nine German pairs (four IBD-concordant, five IBD-discordant) and 19 IBD-discordant Danish pairs. Disease-associated traits were sought mainly through comparisons between IBD patients and their genetically identical healthy co-twins within discordant pairs. Each individual had, on average, about 151 000 unique TCRalpha sequences and 181 000 unique TCRbeta sequences available for analysis. Points the paper makes about the study in general: Compared with healthy twins, IBD patients had fewer clonotypes in common with other individuals, a difference most pronounced in patients showing signs of disease activity. No single strong signal or clonotype linked to IBD turned up in the results, so the idea that one exists was not supported. Because patients were on differing immunosuppressive treatments, the repertoires may have picked up extra background noise and inter-individual variability. The analysis was unable to tell apart different T cell subtypes. Repertoire similarity did not differ between concordant and discordant twins, possibly due to limited statistical power. TCRbeta repertoire diversity, by inverse Simpson index, was decreased in IBD patients compared with their healthy co-twins.

The library was prepared using 5' RACE. Preparation of each TCR library used 3,000 to 3,500 ng of total RNA. cDNA was synthesized with SMARTScribe reverse transcriptase in eight separate reactions per sample. During cDNA synthesis, template switching was used to introduce unique molecular identifiers that contained a 6-nucleotide sample barcode. Amplification of TCRalpha and TCRbeta cDNA involved two nested PCRs of about 15 and 9 cycles, and each PCR was followed by bead purification. Before amplification, cDNA was treated with uracil DNA-glycosylase and purified using the QIAquick PCR purification kit. The second PCR was the step at which Illumina TruSeq-compatible adapters and sample-specific barcodes were added. TapeStation and Qubit were used to check library quality and concentration, and 5 ng of each library was pooled. The pooled libraries were sequenced with 2 x 100 bp reads and custom sequencing primers on an Illumina HiSeq2500 single-index Rapid Run. As for the original processing: UMI-based consensus assembly with MiGEC version 1.2.6 was used to correct PCR and sequencing errors. MiXCR version 2.1.1 handled V(D)J alignment, clonotype assembly and CDR3 extraction. Gene usage, clonotype sharing and MAIT/NKT TCR abundance were normalised by analysing the top 1000, 10 000 and 20 000 clonotypes per sample. Diversity was computed as the inverse Simpson index with the vegan R package after downsampling to 27 000 UMIs. Paired Mann-Whitney U tests were applied to discordant twin pairs, with Benjamini-Hochberg correction for multiple testing. TCRdb reanalyzed the reads, keeping one entry per CDR3 protein sequence and omitting DNA. TCRdb, not the original authors, processed these V and J calls. The sample table holds about 450,000 distinct CDR3 sequences. 2.4% of the sample comes from the top ten.

This sequence was found in a human donor with ulcerative colitis or Crohn's disease, or a healthy co-twin of an affected twin (not recorded which). The rearranged segments are TRBV19 and TRBJ2-6. The sequenced sample consisted of blood. The CDR3 loop reads CASSIGISGANVLTF.